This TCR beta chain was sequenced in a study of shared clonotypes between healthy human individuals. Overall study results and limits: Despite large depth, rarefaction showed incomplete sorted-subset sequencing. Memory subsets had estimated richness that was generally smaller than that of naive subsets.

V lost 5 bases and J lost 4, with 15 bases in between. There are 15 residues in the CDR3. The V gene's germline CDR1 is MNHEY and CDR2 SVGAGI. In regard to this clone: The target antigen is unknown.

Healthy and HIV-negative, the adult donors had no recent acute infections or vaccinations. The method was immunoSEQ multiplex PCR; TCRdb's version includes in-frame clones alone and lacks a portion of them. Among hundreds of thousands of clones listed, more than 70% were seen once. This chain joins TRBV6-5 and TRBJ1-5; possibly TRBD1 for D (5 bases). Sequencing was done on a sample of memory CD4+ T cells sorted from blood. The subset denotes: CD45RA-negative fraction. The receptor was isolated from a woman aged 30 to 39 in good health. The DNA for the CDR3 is TGTGCCAGCAGTCCGCCGGGAGGGGCGAATCAGCCCCAGCATTTT. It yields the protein CASSPPGGANQPQHF.